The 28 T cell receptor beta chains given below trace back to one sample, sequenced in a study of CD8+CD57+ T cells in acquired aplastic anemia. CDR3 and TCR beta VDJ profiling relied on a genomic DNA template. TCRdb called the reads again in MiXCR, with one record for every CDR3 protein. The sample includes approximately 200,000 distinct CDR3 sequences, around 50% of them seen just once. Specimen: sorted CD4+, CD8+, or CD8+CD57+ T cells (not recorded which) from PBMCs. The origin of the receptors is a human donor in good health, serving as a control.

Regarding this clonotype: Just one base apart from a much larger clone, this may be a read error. Here the CDR3 DNA reads TGTGCCAGCAGGGACGAACAAGGGTGGGAGACCCAGTACTTC. Translating gives CASRDEQGWETQYF. This chain links TRBV12-3 or TRBV12-4 with TRBJ2-5, with unresolved D. CDR3 length: 14 residues. V lost 6 bases and J 5 bases, leaving 16 bases between the germline ends.

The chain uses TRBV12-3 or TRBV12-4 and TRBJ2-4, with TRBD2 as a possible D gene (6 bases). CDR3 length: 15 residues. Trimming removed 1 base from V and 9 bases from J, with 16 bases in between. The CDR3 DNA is TGTGCCAGCAGTTTAGACGGGACTGCCCTAAGCATTCAGTACTTC. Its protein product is CASSLDGTALSIQYF.

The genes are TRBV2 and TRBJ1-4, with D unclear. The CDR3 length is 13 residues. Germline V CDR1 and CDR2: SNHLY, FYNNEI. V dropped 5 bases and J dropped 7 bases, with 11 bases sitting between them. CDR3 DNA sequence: TGTGCCAGCAGTTCGACCGGGGTTGAAAAACTGTTTTTT. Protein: CASSSTGVEKLFF. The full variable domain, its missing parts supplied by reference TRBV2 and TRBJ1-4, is EPEVTQTPSHQVTQMGQEVILRCVPISNHLYFYWYRQILGQKVEFLVSFYNNEISEKSEIFDDQFSVERPDGSNFTLKIRSTKLEDSAMYFCASSSTGVEKLFFGSGTQLSVL.

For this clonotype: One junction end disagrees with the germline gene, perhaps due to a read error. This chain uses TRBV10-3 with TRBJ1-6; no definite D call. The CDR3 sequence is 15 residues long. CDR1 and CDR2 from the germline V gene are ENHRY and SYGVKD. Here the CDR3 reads CASSDGVVDNSPLHF. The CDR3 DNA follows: TGTGCCAGCAGTGACGGGGTGGTGGATAATTCACCCCTCCACTTT.

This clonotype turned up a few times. This CDR3 reads CASSPTSSPAYEQYF. In DNA, the CDR3 is TGTGCCAGCAGCCCAACTAGCTCTCCAGCCTACGAGCAGTACTTC. The chain employs TRBV12-3 or TRBV12-4 and TRBJ2-7; tentatively, D is TRBD2 (6 bases). V lost 6 bases to trimming and J lost 2 bases, with 17 bases between them. The CDR3 extends over 15 amino acids.

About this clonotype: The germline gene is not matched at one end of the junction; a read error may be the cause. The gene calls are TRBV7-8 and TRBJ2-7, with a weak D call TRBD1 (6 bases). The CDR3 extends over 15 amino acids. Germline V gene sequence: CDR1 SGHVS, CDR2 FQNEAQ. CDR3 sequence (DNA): TGTGCCAGCAGCTCGCAGGCCAGGGGAACCGGGGAGCTGTACTTC. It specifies CASSSQARGTGELYF.

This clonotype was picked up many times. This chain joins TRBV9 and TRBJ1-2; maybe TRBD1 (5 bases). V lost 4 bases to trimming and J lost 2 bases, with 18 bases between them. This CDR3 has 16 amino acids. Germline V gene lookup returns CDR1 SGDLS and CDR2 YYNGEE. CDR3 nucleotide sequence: TGTGCCAGCAGCCCGTCCGGGGCCACCTCCAACTATGGCTACACCTTC. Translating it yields CASSPSGATSNYGYTF.

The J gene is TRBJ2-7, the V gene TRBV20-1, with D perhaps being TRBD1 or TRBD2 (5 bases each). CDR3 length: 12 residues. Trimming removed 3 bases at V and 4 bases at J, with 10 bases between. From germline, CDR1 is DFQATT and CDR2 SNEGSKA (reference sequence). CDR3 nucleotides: TGCAGTGCTAGTGGGACCGGTTACGAGCAGTACTTC. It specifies CSASGTGYEQYF.

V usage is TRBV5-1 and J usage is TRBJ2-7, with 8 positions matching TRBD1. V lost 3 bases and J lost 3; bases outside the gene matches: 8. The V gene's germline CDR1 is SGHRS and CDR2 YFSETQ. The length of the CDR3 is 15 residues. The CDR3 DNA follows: TGCGCCAGCAGCTCCCGACAGGGGTTCGACTACGAGCAGTACTTC. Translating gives CASSSRQGFDYEQYF.

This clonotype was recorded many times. CDR3 sequence (DNA): TGTGCCAGTAGTACCCCGACAGACAGGAATGAGCAGTTCTTC. It encodes CASSTPTDRNEQFF. The chain links TRBV19 to TRBJ2-1; the D gene is possibly TRBD1 (6 bases). Germline V gene data show CDR1 as LNHDA and CDR2 as SQIVND (reference sequence). This CDR3 has 14 residues. V dropped 4 bases and J dropped 7 bases, with 14 bases sitting between them.

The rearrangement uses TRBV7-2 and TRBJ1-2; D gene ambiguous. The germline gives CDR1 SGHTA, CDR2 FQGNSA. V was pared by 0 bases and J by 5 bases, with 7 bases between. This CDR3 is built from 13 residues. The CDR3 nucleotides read TGTGCCAGCAGCTTAGCAGGGCATTATGGCTACACCTTC. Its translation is CASSLAGHYGYTF.

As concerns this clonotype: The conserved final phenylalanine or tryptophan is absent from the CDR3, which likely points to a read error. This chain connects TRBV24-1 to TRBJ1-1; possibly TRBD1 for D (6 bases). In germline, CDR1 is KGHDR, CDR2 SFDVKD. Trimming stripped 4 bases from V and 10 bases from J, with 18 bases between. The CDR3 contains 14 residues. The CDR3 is CATSEYSDSAGAFY. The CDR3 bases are TGTGCCACCAGTGAGTACTCGGACAGTGCGGGAGCTTTCTAT.

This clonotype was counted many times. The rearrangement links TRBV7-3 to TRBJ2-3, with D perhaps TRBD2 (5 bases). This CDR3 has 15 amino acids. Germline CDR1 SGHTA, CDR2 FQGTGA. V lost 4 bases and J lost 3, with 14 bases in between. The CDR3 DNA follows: TGTGCCAGCAGCTACGGGCGGGCCACGACAGATACGCAGTATTTT. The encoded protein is CASSYGRATTDTQYF.

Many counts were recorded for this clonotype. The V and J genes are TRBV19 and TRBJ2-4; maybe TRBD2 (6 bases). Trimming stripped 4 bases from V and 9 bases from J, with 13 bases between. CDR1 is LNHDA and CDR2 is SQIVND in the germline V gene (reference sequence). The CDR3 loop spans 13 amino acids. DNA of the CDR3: TGTGCCAGTAGTACCCCCGTGGGGGGCATTCAGTACTTC. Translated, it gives CASSTPVGGIQYF. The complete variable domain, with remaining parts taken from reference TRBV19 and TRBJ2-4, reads DGGITQSPKYLFRKEGQNVTLSCEQNLNHDAMYWYRQDPGQGLRLIYYSQIVNDFQKGDIAEGYSVSREKKESFPLTVTSAQKNPTAFYLCASSTPVGGIQYFGAGTRLSVL.

The CDR3 loop is CSASTIQATQYF. The CDR3 coding sequence is TGCAGTGCTTCCACGATCCAGGCGACCCAGTACTTC. The rearrangement joins TRBV20-1 to TRBJ2-5, with D hard to call. The CDR3 contains 12 residues. Trimming cost V 5 bases and J 7 bases, with 14 bases left between them. Germline V lookup: CDR1 DFQATT, CDR2 SNEGSKA (reference sequence).

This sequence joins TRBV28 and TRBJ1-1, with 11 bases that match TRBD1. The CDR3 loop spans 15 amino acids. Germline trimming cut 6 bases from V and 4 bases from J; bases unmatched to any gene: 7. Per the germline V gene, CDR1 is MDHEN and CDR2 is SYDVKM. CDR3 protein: CASSRGGTGGTEAFF. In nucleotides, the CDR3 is TGTGCCAGCAGCCGCGGGGGGACAGGGGGCACTGAAGCTTTCTTT.

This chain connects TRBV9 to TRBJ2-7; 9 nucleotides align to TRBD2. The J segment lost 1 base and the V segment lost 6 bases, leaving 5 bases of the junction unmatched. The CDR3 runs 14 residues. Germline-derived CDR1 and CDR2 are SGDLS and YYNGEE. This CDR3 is CASTLAGVSYEQYV. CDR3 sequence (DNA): TGTGCCAGCACCTTAGCGGGAGTTTCCTACGAGCAGTACGTC.

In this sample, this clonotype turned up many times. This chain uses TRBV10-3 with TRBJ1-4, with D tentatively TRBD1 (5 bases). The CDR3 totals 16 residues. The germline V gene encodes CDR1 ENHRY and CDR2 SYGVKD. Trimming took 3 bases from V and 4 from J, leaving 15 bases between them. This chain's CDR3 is CAISDPRQLGNEKLFF. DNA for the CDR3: TGTGCCATCAGTGACCCAAGACAGTTGGGTAATGAAAAACTGTTTTTT.

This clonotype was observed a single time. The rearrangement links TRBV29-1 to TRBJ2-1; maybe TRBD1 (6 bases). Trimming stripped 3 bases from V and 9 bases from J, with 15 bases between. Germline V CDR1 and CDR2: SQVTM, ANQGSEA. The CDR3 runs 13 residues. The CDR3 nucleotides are TGCAGCGTTGAGTACAGGGTGAAGGTTGAGCAGTTCTTC. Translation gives CSVEYRVKVEQFF.

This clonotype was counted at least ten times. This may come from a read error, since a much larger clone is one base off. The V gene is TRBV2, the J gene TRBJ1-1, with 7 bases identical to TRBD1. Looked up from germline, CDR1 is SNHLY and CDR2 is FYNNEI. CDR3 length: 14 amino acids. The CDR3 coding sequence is TGTGCCAGCAGCGACAGGGCCCGGGACACTGAAGTTTTCTTT. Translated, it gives CASSDRARDTEVFF.

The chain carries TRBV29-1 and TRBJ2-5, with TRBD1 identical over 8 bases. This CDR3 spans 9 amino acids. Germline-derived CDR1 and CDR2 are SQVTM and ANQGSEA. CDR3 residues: CSGQGTQYF. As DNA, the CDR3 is TGCAGTGGACAGGGGACCCAGTACTTC.

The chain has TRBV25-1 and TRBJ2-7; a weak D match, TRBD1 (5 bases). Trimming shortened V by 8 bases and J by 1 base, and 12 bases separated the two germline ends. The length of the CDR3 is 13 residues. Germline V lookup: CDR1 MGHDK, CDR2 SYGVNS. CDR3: CASSPRQSYEQYF. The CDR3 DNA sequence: TGTGCCAGCTCACCACGACAGTCCTACGAGCAGTACTTC.

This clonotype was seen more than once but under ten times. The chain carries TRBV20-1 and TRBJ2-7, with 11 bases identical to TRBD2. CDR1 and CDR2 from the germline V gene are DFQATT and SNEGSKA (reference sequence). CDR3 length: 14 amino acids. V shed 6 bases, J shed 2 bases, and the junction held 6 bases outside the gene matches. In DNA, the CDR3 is TGCAGTGCAACCGGGACTAGCGGAACCTACGAGCAGTACTTC. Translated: CSATGTSGTYEQYF.

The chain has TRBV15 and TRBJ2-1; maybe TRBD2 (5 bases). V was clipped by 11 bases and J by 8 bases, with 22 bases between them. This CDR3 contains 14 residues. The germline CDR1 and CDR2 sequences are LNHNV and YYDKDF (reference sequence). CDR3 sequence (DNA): TGTGCCCATAGCGAGGGTGGTTTTGGACATGAGCAGTTCTTC. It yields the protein CAHSEGGFGHEQFF.

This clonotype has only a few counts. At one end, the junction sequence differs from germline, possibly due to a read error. The CDR3 loop reads CANSRKGALCEQYF. DNA for the CDR3: TGTGCCAACAGCCGCAAAGGGGCCCTCTGCGAGCAGTACTTC. The V and J genes are TRBV7-9 and TRBJ2-7; TRBD1 is a possible D gene (5 bases). The CDR3 consists of 14 residues. The V gene's germline CDR1 is SEHNR and CDR2 FQNEAQ (reference sequence).

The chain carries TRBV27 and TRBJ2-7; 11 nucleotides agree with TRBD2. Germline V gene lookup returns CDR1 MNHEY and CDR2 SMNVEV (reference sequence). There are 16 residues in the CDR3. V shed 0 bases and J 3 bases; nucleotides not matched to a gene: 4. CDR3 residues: CASSLSRLAGGYEQYF. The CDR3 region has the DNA TGTGCCAGCAGTTTATCTCGCCTAGCGGGAGGCTACGAGCAGTACTTC.

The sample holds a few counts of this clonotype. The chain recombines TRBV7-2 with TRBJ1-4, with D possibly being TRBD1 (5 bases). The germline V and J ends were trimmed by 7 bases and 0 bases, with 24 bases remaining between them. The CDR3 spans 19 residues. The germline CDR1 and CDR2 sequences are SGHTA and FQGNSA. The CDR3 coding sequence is TGTGCCAGCACCTCCATATCGTTCCGGCAGGGTGCAACTAATGAAAAACTGTTTTTT. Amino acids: CASTSISFRQGATNEKLFF.

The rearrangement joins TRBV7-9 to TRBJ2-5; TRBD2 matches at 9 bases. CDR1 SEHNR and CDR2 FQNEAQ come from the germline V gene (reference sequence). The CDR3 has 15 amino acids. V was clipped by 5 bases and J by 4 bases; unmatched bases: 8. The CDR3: CASSPGGGGRETQYF. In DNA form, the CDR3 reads TGTGCCAGCAGCCCCGGCGGGGGGGGGCGAGAGACCCAGTACTTC.